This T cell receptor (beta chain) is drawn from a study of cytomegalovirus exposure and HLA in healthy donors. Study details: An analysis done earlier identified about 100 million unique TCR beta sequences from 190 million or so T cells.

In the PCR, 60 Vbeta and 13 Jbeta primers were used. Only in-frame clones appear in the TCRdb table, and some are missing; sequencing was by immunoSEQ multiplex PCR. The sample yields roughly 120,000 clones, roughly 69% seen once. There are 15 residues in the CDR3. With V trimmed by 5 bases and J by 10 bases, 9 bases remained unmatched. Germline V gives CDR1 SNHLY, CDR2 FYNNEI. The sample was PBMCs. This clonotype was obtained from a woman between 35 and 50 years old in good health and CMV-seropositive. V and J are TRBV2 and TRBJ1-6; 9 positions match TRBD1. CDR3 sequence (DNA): TGTGCCAGCAGTCCCCGACAGGGGGTCCGATCACCCCTCCACTTT. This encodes CASSPRQGVRSPLHF. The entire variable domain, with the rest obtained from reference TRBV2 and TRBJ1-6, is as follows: EPEVTQTPSHQVTQMGQEVILRCVPISNHLYFYWYRQILGQKVEFLVSFYNNEISEKSEIFDDQFSVERPDGSNFTLKIRSTKLEDSAMYFCASSPRQGVRSPLHFGNGTRLTVT.